This T cell receptor (beta chain) was documented in a study of human T cells and chemical hapten exposure. Across the study: All patients underwent weekly scalp dosing with diphenylcyclopropenone for the full approximately 25-week study.

This clonotype was recorded a few times. Its antigen is unidentified. Indicated time point: patch test 3, about 24 weeks after DPC sensitization. Treatment defined: therapeutic diphenylcyclopropenone sensitization with weekly scalp DPC. TCRdb processed the RACE reads anew with MiXCR; each CDR3 protein has one entry. The data hold about 190,000 distinct CDR3 sequences, with around 25% observed a single time. Study-level results: Significantly more large CDR3 similarity clusters arose among expanded TCRs than among controls.

The CDR3 contains 14 residues. V lost 5 bases and J lost 3, with 13 bases in between. From germline, CDR1 is SGHTA and CDR2 FQGNSA. The sample here was whole blood, taken in connection with sensitization to the hapten diphenylcyclopropenone (DPC). This clonotype was obtained from a woman between 40 and 50 years old with alopecia areata. Some clones in this sample may be carry-over from other donors' samples. This chain uses TRBV7-2 with TRBJ2-5, with TRBD1 as a possible D gene (5 bases). The DNA for the CDR3 is TGTGCCAGCAGCCTACAGGCCTCTAAAGAGACCCAGTACTTC. This sequence encodes CASSLQASKETQYF.